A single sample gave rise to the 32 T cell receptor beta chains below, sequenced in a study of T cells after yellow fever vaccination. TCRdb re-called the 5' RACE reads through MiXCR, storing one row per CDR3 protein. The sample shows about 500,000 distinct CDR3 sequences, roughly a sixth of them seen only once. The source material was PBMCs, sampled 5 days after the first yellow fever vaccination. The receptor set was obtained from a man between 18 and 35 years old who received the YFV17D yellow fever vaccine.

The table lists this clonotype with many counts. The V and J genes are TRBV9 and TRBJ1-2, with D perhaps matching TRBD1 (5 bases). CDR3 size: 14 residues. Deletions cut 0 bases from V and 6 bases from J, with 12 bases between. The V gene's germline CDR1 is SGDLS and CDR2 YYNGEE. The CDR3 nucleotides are TGTGCCAGCAGCGTAGCGTCTGAGGGGCATGGCTACACCTTC. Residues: CASSVASEGHGYTF. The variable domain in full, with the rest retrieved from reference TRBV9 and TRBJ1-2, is DSGVTQTPKHLITATGQRVTLRCSPRSGDLSVYWYQQSLDQGLQFLIQYYNGEERAKGNILERFSAQQFPDLHSELNLSSLELGDSALYFCASSVASEGHGYTFGSGTRLTVV.

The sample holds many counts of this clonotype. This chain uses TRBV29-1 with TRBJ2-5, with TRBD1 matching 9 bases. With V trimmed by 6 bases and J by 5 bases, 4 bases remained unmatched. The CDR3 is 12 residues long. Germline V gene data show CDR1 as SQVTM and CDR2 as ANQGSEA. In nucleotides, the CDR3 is TGCAGCGTCTGGACAGGGGCTGAGACCCAGTACTTC. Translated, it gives CSVWTGAETQYF.

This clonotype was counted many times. The CDR3 DNA reads TGTGCCAGCAGCCAAGACCCGGGGCCGACAGATACGCAGTATTTT. It codes for CASSQDPGPTDTQYF. This chain links TRBV4-2 with TRBJ2-3; D possibly uses TRBD1 or TRBD2 (5 bases each). The ends were cut back, 0 bases at V and 3 bases at J, with 10 bases in the middle. Germline V gene lookup returns CDR1 LGHNA and CDR2 YNFKEQ. CDR3 length: 15 residues.

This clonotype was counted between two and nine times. Here the CDR3 reads CASRSRQVAAGELFF. Here the CDR3 DNA reads TGTGCCAGCAGGTCCAGACAGGTGGCGGCCGGGGAGCTGTTTTTT. This chain uses TRBV7-8 with TRBJ2-2; maybe TRBD1 (6 bases). Germline CDR1 and CDR2: SGHVS and FQNEAQ. The length of the CDR3 is 15 residues. V lost 6 bases to trimming and J lost 6 bases, with 17 bases between them.

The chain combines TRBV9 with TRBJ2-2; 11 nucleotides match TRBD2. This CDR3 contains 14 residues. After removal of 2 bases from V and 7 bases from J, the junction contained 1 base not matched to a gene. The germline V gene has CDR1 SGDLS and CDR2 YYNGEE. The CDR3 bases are TGTGCCAGCAGCGTTAGCGGGGGGGACGGGGAGCTGTTTTTT. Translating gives CASSVSGGDGELFF.

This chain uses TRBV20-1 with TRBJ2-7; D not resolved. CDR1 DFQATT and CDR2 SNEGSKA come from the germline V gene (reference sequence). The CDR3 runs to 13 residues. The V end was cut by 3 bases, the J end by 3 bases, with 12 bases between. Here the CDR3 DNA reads TGCAGTGCTAGTGATGGCGGCAACTACGAGCAGTACTTC. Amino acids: CSASDGGNYEQYF.

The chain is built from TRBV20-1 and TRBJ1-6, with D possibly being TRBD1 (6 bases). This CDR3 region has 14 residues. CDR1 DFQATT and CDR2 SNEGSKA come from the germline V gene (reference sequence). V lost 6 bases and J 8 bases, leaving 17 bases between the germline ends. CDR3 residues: CSAASQGGDSPLHF. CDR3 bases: TGCAGTGCCGCATCACAGGGCGGGGATTCACCCCTCCACTTT.

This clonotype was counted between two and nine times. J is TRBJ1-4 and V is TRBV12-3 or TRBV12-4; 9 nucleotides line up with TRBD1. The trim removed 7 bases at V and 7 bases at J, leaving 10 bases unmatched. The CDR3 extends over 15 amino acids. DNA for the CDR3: TGTGCCAGCATACATTCGGGACAGGGTGCTGAAAAACTGTTTTTT. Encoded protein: CASIHSGQGAEKLFF.

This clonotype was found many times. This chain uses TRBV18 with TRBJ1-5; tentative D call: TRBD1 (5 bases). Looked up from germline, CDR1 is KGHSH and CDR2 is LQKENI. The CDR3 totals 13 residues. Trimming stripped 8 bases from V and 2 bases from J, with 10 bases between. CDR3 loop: CASSPGGNQPQHF. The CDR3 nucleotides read TGTGCCAGCAGTCCGGGGGGCAATCAGCCCCAGCATTTT.

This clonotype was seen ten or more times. The CDR3 DNA sequence: TGTGCCACCAGTGACTCCAGCGGGGGGCTCACCGGGGAGCTGTTTTTT. Its translation is CATSDSSGGLTGELFF. The V call is TRBV24-1, the J call TRBJ2-2; TRBD2 matches at 9 bases. Trimming removed 4 bases from V and 4 bases from J; junction bases left unmatched: 6. Germline assignment: CDR1 KGHDR and CDR2 SFDVKD. The CDR3 totals 16 residues.

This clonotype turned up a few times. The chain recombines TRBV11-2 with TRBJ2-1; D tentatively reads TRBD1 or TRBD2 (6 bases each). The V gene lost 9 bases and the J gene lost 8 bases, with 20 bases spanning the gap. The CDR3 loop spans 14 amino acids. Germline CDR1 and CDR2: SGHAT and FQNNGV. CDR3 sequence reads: CASSNPPRGDEQFF. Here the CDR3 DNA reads TGTGCCAGTAGCAACCCCCCGAGGGGGGATGAGCAGTTCTTC.

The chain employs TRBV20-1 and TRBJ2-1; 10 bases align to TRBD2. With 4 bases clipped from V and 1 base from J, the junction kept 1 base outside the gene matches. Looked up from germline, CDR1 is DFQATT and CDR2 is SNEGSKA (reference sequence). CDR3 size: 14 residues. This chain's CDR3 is CSAILAGSYNEQFF. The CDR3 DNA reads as TGCAGTGCTATACTAGCGGGGTCCTACAATGAGCAGTTCTTC.

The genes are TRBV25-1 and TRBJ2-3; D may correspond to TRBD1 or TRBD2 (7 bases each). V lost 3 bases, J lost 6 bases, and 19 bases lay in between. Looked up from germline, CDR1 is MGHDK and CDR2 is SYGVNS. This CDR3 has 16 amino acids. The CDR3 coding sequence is TGTGCCAGCAGTGACCCCGGGACAGCGGGGTCGGATACGCAGTATTTT. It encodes CASSDPGTAGSDTQYF.

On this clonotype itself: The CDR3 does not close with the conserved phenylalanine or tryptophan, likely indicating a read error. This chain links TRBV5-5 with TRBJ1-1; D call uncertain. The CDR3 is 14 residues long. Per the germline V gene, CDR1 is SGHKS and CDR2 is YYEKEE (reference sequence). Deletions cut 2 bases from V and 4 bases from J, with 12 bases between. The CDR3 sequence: CASSFMGAPTEAFS. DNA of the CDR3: TGTGCCAGCAGCTTTATGGGCGCGCCCACTGAAGCTTTCTCT.

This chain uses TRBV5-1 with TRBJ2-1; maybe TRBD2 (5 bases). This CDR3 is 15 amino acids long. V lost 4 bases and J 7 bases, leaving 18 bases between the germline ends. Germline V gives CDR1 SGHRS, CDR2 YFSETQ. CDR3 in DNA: TGCGCCAGCAGCACTGCCCTTTTCGGGGTAAATGAGCAGTTCTTC. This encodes CASSTALFGVNEQFF.

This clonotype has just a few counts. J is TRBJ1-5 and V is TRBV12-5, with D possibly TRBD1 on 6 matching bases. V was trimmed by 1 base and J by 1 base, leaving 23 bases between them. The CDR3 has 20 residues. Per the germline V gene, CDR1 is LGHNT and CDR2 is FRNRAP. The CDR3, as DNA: TGTGCTAGTGGTTTGGCCGGCACAGGGAGATTGAGGGCCAGCAATCAGCCCCAGCATTTT. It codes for CASGLAGTGRLRASNQPQHF.

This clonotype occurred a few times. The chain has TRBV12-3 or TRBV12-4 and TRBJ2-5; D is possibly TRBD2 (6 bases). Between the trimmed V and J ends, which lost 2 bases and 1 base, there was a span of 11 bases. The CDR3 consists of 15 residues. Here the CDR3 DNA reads TGTGCCAGCAGTTTAAGGCGGGGACCCCAAGAGACCCAGTACTTC. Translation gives CASSLRRGPQETQYF.

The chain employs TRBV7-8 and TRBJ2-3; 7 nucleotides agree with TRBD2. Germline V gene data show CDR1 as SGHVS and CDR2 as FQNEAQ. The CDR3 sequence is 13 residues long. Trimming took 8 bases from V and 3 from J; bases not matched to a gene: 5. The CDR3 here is CASGFGGTDTQYF. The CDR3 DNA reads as TGTGCCAGCGGATTCGGGGGGACAGATACGCAGTATTTT.

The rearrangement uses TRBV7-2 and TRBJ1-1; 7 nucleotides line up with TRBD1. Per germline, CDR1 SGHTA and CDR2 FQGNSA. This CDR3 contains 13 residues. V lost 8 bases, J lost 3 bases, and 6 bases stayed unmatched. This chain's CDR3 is CASGTGVYTEAFF. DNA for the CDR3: TGTGCCAGCGGAACAGGGGTGTACACTGAAGCTTTCTTT.

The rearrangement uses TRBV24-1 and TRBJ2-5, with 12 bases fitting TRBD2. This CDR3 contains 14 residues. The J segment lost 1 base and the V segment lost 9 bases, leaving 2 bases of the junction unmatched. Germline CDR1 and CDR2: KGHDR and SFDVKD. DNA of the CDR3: TGTGCCACCGGGACTAGCGGGTTCCAAGAGACCCAGTACTTC. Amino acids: CATGTSGFQETQYF.

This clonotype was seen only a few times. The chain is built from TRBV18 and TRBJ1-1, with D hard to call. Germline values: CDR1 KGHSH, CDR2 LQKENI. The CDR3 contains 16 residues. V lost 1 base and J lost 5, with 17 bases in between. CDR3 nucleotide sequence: TGTGCCAGCTCACCACAGGAGGTGAGGGATGGAACTGAAGCTTTCTTT. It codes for CASSPQEVRDGTEAFF.

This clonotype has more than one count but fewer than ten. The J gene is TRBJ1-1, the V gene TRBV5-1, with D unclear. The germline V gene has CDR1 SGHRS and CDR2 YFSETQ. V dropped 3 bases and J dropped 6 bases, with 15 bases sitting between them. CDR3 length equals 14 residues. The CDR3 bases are TGCGCCAGCAGCTATGGCGGTGGGGTCCCTGAAGCTTTCTTT. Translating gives CASSYGGGVPEAFF. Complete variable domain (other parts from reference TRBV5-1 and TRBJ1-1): KAGVTQTPRYLIKTRGQQVTLSCSPISGHRSVSWYQQTPGQGLQFLFEYFSETQRNKGNFPGRFSGRQFSNSRSEMNVSTLELGDSALYLCASSYGGGVPEAFFGQGTRLTVV.

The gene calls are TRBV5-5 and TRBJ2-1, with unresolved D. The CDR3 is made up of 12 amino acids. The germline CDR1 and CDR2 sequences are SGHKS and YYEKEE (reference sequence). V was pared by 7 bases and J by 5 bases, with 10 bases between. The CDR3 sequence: CASGSDHNEQFF. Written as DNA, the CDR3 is TGTGCCAGCGGATCGGACCACAATGAGCAGTTCTTC.

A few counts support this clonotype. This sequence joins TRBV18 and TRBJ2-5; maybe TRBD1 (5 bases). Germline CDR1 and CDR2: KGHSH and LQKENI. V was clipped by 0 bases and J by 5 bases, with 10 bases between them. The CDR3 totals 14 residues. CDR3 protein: CASSPPGDRETQYF. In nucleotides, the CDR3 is TGTGCCAGCTCACCACCAGGGGATCGGGAGACCCAGTACTTC.

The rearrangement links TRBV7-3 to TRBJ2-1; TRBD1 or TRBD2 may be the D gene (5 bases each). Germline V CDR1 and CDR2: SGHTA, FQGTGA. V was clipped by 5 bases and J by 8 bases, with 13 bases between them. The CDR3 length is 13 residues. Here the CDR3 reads CASSPRDDDEQFF. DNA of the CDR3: TGTGCCAGCAGCCCCCGGGACGATGATGAGCAGTTCTTC.

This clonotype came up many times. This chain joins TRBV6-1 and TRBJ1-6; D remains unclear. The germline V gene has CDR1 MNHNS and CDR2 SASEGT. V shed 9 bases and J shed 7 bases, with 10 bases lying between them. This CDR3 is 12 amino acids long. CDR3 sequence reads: CASQRSNSPLHF. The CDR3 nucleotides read TGTGCCAGTCAGAGGAGCAATTCACCCCTCCACTTT.

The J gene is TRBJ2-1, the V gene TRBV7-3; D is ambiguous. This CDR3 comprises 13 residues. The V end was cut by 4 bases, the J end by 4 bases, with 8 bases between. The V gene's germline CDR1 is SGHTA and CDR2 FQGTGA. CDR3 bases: TGTGCCAGCAGCTACCTTGGGTACAATGAGCAGTTCTTC. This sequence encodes CASSYLGYNEQFF.

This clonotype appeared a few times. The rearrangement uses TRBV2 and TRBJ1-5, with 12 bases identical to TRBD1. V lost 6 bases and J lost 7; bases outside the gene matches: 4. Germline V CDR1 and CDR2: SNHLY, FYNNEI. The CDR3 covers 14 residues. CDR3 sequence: CASRGTGGGQPQHF. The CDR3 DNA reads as TGTGCCAGCAGAGGGACAGGGGGCGGGCAGCCCCAGCATTTT.

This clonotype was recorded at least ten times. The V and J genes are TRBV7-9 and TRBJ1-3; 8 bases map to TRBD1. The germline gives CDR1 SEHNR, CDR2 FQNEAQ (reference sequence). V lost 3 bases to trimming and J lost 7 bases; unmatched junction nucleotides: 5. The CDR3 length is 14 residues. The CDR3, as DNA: TGTGCCAGCAGCTTCGGACAGGGAGGGAACACCATATATTTT. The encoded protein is CASSFGQGGNTIYF.

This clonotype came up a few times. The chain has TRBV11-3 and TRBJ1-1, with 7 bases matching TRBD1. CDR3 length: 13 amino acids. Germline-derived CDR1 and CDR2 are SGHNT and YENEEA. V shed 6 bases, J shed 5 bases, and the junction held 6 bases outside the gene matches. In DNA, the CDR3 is TGTGCCAGCAGGTCCAGGGGGAGGACTGAAGCTTTCTTT. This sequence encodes CASRSRGRTEAFF.

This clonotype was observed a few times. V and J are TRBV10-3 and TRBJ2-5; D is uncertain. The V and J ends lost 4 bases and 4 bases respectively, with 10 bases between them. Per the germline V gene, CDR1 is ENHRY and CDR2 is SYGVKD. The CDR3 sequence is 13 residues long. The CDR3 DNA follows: TGTGCCATCAGTGCCATGTCGTTAGAGACCCAGTACTTC. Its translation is CAISAMSLETQYF.

In nucleotides, the CDR3 is TGTGCCAGCTCCCCGGGACGGATTTATGGCTACACCTTC. Its translation: CASSPGRIYGYTF. This rearrangement joins TRBV6-2 or TRBV6-3 to TRBJ1-2, with D maybe TRBD1 (5 bases). The germline V and J ends were trimmed by 8 bases and 5 bases, with 15 bases remaining between them. This CDR3 has 13 residues. The germline V gene has CDR1 MNHEY and CDR2 SVGEGT.